The entry that follows covers one T cell receptor beta chain sequence. Antigen specificity is unknown. These data are taken from a study of cytomegalovirus exposure and HLA in healthy donors. Study-wide results and limits: Immune exposure data for these donors was limited to CMV serostatus. With high specificity and sensitivity, the classifier reportedly diagnosed cytomegalovirus status.

Germline CDR1 and CDR2: KGHSH and LQKENI. V was pared by 3 bases and J by 2 bases, with 11 bases between. There are 14 residues in the CDR3. Use of 60 Vbeta and 13 Jbeta primers characterized the PCR. The repertoire was sequenced with immunoSEQ multiplex PCR; TCRdb's copy has only in-frame clones and lacks some. Of approximately 76,000 clones listed, more than 65% are singletons. Sequences were obtained from PBMCs. The gene calls are TRBV18 and TRBJ2-7; D is undetermined. The receptor was derived from a middle-aged woman in good health and CMV-seropositive. The CDR3 here is CASSPPTPPYEQYF. CDR3 in DNA: TGTGCCAGCTCACCGCCGACACCTCCCTACGAGCAGTACTTC.